A single sample is the source of the 25 T cell receptor beta chains below, sequenced in a study of neurological immune-mediated disorders. TCRdb redid the calling of the 5' RACE reads with MiXCR, one entry per CDR3 protein. This sample has 16,000 or so distinct CDR3 sequences, with about 9% found just once. The source material was CD8+ T cells from blood. These receptor sequences come from a man between 45 and 60 years old in good health.

This clonotype was recorded many times. This rearrangement joins TRBV20-1 to TRBJ2-1; 11 bases are a match to TRBD2. The CDR3 runs to 15 residues. Germline V gives CDR1 DFQATT, CDR2 SNEGSKA (reference sequence). The J segment lost 6 bases and the V segment lost 6 bases, leaving 10 bases of the junction unmatched. In nucleotides, the CDR3 is TGCAGTGCACGCCTGACTAGCGGGATGTCCAATGAGCAGTTCTTC. Amino acids: CSARLTSGMSNEQFF.

This clonotype was recorded a few times. V is TRBV7-9 and J is TRBJ2-1, with TRBD2 matching over 12 bases. The CDR3 spans 15 residues. Per the germline V gene, CDR1 is SEHNR and CDR2 is FQNEAQ (reference sequence). J was trimmed by 10 bases and V by 6 bases; bases with no gene match: 10. The CDR3 coding sequence is TGTGCCAGCAGTTCAGGGACTAGCGGGCCCTTGGAGCAGTTCTTC. The encoded protein is CASSSGTSGPLEQFF.

This clonotype was counted many times. The genes are TRBV6-5 and TRBJ2-3, with unresolved D. The CDR3 length is 17 residues. Between the trimmed V and J ends, which lost 0 bases and 4 bases, there was a span of 17 bases. Germline values: CDR1 MNHEY, CDR2 SVGAGI. This CDR3 reads CASSYSQIDPVADTQYF. CDR3 bases: TGTGCCAGCAGTTACTCCCAGATCGACCCGGTCGCAGATACGCAGTATTTT.

This clonotype was detected ten times or more. The CDR3 spells CASSLDTSGDEQFF. CDR3 in DNA: TGTGCCAGCAGCTTAGATACGTCAGGGGATGAGCAGTTCTTC. The chain recombines TRBV11-2 with TRBJ2-1, with TRBD1 as a possible D gene (6 bases). V was trimmed by 0 bases and J by 8 bases, leaving 11 bases between them. CDR1 and CDR2 from the germline V gene are SGHAT and FQNNGV. This CDR3 has 14 residues.

The chain has TRBV27 and TRBJ1-1; no definite D call. The CDR3 length is 12 residues. CDR1 and CDR2 (germline): MNHEY, SMNVEV (reference sequence). V was pared by 4 bases and J by 4 bases, with 7 bases between. CDR3 residues: CASSWESTEAFF. DNA for the CDR3: TGTGCCAGCAGTTGGGAATCCACTGAAGCTTTCTTT.

This clonotype has at least ten counts. The chain uses TRBV20-1 and TRBJ1-5, with D possibly TRBD1 on 5 matching bases. The CDR3 length is 19 residues. V was cut by 0 bases and J by 0 bases, with 21 bases left in between. Per the germline V gene, CDR1 is DFQATT and CDR2 is SNEGSKA (reference sequence). In DNA form, the CDR3 reads TGCAGTGCTAGAGATGTGGGCAGGGATTTGTGGCATAGCAATCAGCCCCAGCATTTT. Translation gives CSARDVGRDLWHSNQPQHF.

This clonotype appeared many times. The V and J genes are TRBV7-8 and TRBJ2-7; D is ambiguous. Trimming took off 5 bases at V and 4 bases at J, with 12 bases between the two ends. Germline loops: CDR1 SGHVS, CDR2 FQNEAQ. The CDR3 runs to 13 residues. CDR3 DNA: TGTGCCAGCAGCCCAGTAGTCACGTACGAGCAGTACTTC. Its translation is CASSPVVTYEQYF. The full variable domain, in which reference TRBV7-8 and TRBJ2-7 provide the parts outside the CDR3, is GAGVSQSPRYKVAKRGQDVALRCDPISGHVSLFWYQQALGQGPEFLTYFQNEAQLDKSGLPSDRFFAERPEGSVSTLKIQRTQQEDSAVYLCASSPVVTYEQYFGPGTRLTVT.

This clonotype was seen at least ten times. The chain links TRBV29-1 to TRBJ2-3; 7 bases agree with TRBD2. The ends lost 1 base at V and 6 bases at J; junction bases unmatched: 1. The CDR3 is 12 amino acids. From germline, CDR1 is SQVTM and CDR2 ANQGSEA. The CDR3 reads CSVEGGGDTQYF. CDR3 nucleotide sequence: TGCAGCGTTGAAGGGGGGGGGGATACGCAGTATTTT.

The chain uses TRBV28 and TRBJ2-1; TRBD2 matches at 14 bases. Germline V gene data show CDR1 as MDHEN and CDR2 as SYDVKM. J gave up 9 bases and V 1 base, and 2 bases lay outside the gene matches. This CDR3 spans 15 amino acids. This chain's CDR3 is CASSLSGLAGGEQFF. The CDR3 DNA follows: TGTGCCAGCAGTTTATCCGGACTAGCGGGAGGTGAGCAGTTCTTC. Looking up the rest from reference TRBV28 and TRBJ2-1 gives the full variable domain: DVKVTQSSRYLVKRTGEKVFLECVQDMDHENMFWYRQDPGLGLRLIYFSYDVKMKEKGDIPEGYSVSREKKERFSLILESASTNQTSMYLCASSLSGLAGGEQFFGPGTRLTVL.

This clonotype has ten or more counts. CDR3 DNA: TGCGCCAGCAGCCAAACGGGGCTCTACGAGCAGTACTTC. Amino acid sequence: CASSQTGLYEQYF. The V gene is TRBV4-1, the J gene TRBJ2-7; D may correspond to TRBD1 or TRBD2 (5 bases each). The CDR3 is made up of 13 amino acids. Trimming pared 2 bases from V and 3 bases from J, leaving 8 bases between. Germline lookup yields CDR1 MGHRA and CDR2 YSYEKL.

CDR3 DNA: TGTGCCAGCAGCCCAGCTAGCGGGAGGGGGGTCTCACCAGATACGCAGTATTTT. Translating it yields CASSPASGRGVSPDTQYF. The gene calls are TRBV7-2 and TRBJ2-3, with 12 bases lining up with TRBD2. CDR1 and CDR2 (germline): SGHTA, FQGNSA. The CDR3 extends over 18 amino acids. V trimming: 5 bases; J trimming: 4 bases; junction bases outside the gene matches: 13.

This clonotype was seen repeatedly, ten times or more. The chain uses TRBV29-1 and TRBJ2-2; TRBD1 matches 9 bases. The CDR3 runs to 16 residues. V gave up 1 base and J gave up 6 bases; unmatched junction bases: 9. CDR1 is SQVTM and CDR2 is ANQGSEA in the germline V gene. As DNA, the CDR3 is TGCAGCGTTGAAGTAGTGGGACAGGGTTCTCCCGGGGAGCTGTTTTTT. It translates to CSVEVVGQGSPGELFF.

This clonotype was counted once. V gene TRBV20-1 combines with J gene TRBJ2-2, with 14 positions matching TRBD2. CDR3 length: 16 amino acids. Trimming removed 0 bases from V and 5 bases from J; junction bases left unmatched: 2. Germline V gene data show CDR1 as DFQATT and CDR2 as SNEGSKA (reference sequence). In DNA form, the CDR3 reads TGCAGTGCTAGAGAGGGACTAGCGGGAGTAACCGGGGAGCTGTTTTTT. It encodes CSAREGLAGVTGELFF.

Many counts were recorded for this clonotype. A read error may account for a junction end that differs from germline. The chain has TRBV6-1 and TRBJ2-7; no firm D call. Germline-derived CDR1 and CDR2 are MNHNS and SASEGT. The CDR3 covers 12 residues. The CDR3: CASSESGQREDF. The CDR3 DNA is TGTGCCAGCAGTGAAAGTGGGCAGCGAGAGGACTTC.

This clonotype came up many times. The chain links TRBV28 to TRBJ2-3; 9 bases map to TRBD1. CDR1 and CDR2 (germline): MDHEN, SYDVKM. V gave up 3 bases and J gave up 5 bases; unmatched junction bases: 6. The CDR3 runs 15 residues. The CDR3 DNA is TGTGCCAGCAGTTTCTTTGGGACAGGGAAAGATACGCAGTATTTT. It is translated as CASSFFGTGKDTQYF.

Within the sample, this clonotype is large. The chain links TRBV20-1 to TRBJ1-5; no definite D call. The length of the CDR3 is 16 residues. V was pared by 3 bases and J by 2 bases, with 17 bases between. In germline, CDR1 is DFQATT, CDR2 SNEGSKA (reference sequence). This CDR3 reads CSASPRAAKGNQPQHF. The DNA for the CDR3 is TGCAGTGCTAGTCCGAGGGCTGCGAAGGGCAATCAGCCCCAGCATTTT.

This clonotype was counted many times. The CDR3 sequence: CASGLGGSYEQYF. The DNA for the CDR3 is TGCGCCAGCGGGCTTGGCGGATCCTACGAGCAGTACTTC. The rearrangement links TRBV5-1 to TRBJ2-7, with D unclear. The germline V and J ends were trimmed by 7 bases and 1 base, with 12 bases remaining between them. The CDR3 length is 13 residues. The germline V gene encodes CDR1 SGHRS and CDR2 YFSETQ.

This clonotype was observed many times. The rearrangement uses TRBV5-5 and TRBJ2-3; no firm D call. Trimming cost V 1 base and J 0 bases, with 12 bases left between them. The germline CDR1 and CDR2 sequences are SGHKS and YYEKEE (reference sequence). The CDR3 has 16 amino acids. The CDR3 loop is CASSLIYPGSTDTQYF. The CDR3, as DNA: TGTGCCAGCAGCTTGATTTATCCAGGAAGCACAGATACGCAGTATTTT. Using reference TRBV5-5 and TRBJ2-3 for the parts outside the CDR3, the full variable domain is DAGVTQSPTHLIKTRGQQVTLRCSPISGHKSVSWYQQVLGQGPQFIFQYYEKEERGRGNFPDRFSARQFPNYSSELNVNALLLGDSALYLCASSLIYPGSTDTQYFGPGTRLTVL.

This clonotype occurred many times. The chain employs TRBV5-1 and TRBJ2-7; TRBD1 is a possible D gene (7 bases). Germline loops: CDR1 SGHRS, CDR2 YFSETQ. The CDR3 runs to 13 residues. V was clipped by 4 bases and J by 5 bases, with 13 bases between them. CDR3 residues: CASSQGGADEQYF. The CDR3 nucleotides are TGCGCCAGCAGCCAGGGGGGAGCTGACGAGCAGTACTTC.

This clonotype was recorded at least ten times. V usage is TRBV29-1 and J usage is TRBJ2-1, with D perhaps TRBD1 (6 bases). Germline CDR1 reads SQVTM; CDR2 reads ANQGSEA. Deletions cut 5 bases from V and 10 bases from J, with 9 bases between. CDR3 length: 10 residues. The CDR3 DNA is TGCAGCGTTCCGCAGGGGGAGCAGTTCTTC. Its protein product is CSVPQGEQFF.

This clonotype occurred many times. This chain joins TRBV20-1 and TRBJ2-7; 7 nucleotides align to TRBD2. Germline trimming cut 1 base from V and 2 bases from J; bases unmatched to any gene: 5. The germline gives CDR1 DFQATT, CDR2 SNEGSKA (reference sequence). This CDR3 spans 14 amino acids. This CDR3 is CSARGGRAPYEQYF. The CDR3 DNA sequence: TGCAGTGCTAGAGGCGGGAGAGCCCCCTACGAGCAGTACTTC.

This clonotype was found many times. J is TRBJ1-2 and V is TRBV9; a weak D match, TRBD1 (6 bases). V gave up 3 bases and J gave up 6 bases, with 15 bases separating them. CDR3 size: 14 residues. Germline V gene data show CDR1 as SGDLS and CDR2 as YYNGEE. The CDR3 loop reads CASSGRTELNGYTF. The DNA for the CDR3 is TGTGCCAGCAGCGGCCGGACAGAACTAAATGGCTACACCTTC.

The table lists this clonotype with many counts. This sequence joins TRBV6-6 and TRBJ1-1; weak D call: TRBD1 (5 bases). This CDR3 has 13 amino acids. V was trimmed by 2 bases and J by 13 bases, leaving 17 bases between them. Germline V gene lookup returns CDR1 MNHNY and CDR2 SVGAGI (reference sequence). The CDR3 sequence: CASSYVGWRGSFF. The DNA of the CDR3 is TGTGCCAGCAGTTACGTGGGATGGAGGGGAAGTTTCTTT.

This clonotype was seen repeatedly, ten times or more. This CDR3 is CASSLRLAGNYEQYF. CDR3 in DNA: TGCGCCAGCAGCTTACGACTAGCGGGGAACTACGAGCAGTACTTC. The chain links TRBV5-1 to TRBJ2-7; 11 bases line up with TRBD2. The CDR3 extends over 15 amino acids. V gave up 2 bases and J gave up 3 bases; unmatched junction bases: 4. Germline CDR1 and CDR2: SGHRS and YFSETQ. Full variable domain (outside the CDR3, taken from reference TRBV5-1 and TRBJ2-7): KAGVTQTPRYLIKTRGQQVTLSCSPISGHRSVSWYQQTPGQGLQFLFEYFSETQRNKGNFPGRFSGRQFSNSRSEMNVSTLELGDSALYLCASSLRLAGNYEQYFGPGTRLTVT.

This clonotype was seen ten or more times. The J gene is TRBJ1-1, the V gene TRBV11-2; D remains unclear. With 7 bases removed from V and 0 bases from J, the gap between germline ends came to 15 bases. Germline CDR1 SGHAT, CDR2 FQNNGV. The CDR3 runs to 15 residues. CDR3 sequence (DNA): TGTGCCAGCAACGACTTGGGGAGGATGAACACTGAAGCTTTCTTT. It codes for CASNDLGRMNTEAFF.